The 28 T cell receptor beta chains below were found in one sample sequenced in a study of cytomegalovirus exposure and HLA in healthy donors (dated by TCRdb to about 2017). The library was built by means of the immunoSEQ multiplex PCR assay. For the multiplex PCR, a mixture combining 60 forward primers for TCR Vbeta segments and 13 reverse primers for TCR Jbeta segments was used. In TCRdb, the immuneACCESS table is reduced to in-frame sequences with V and J assigned. These tables do not hold every clone; where another copy was compared, an unresolved V gene accounts for under half, and the others remain unexplained. The sample table records over 130,000 clones; 76% of these occur just once. The ten top clones hold approximately 1.8% of the sample. Sequenced: PBMCs. These TCRs come from a middle-aged man in good health and CMV-seronegative.

This chain uses TRBV25-1 with TRBJ2-3; 10 positions agree with TRBD2. The junction had 5 bases not matched to a gene; V was cut back by 1 base and J by 4 bases. Germline V gene sequence: CDR1 MGHDK, CDR2 SYGVNS. This CDR3 is 16 amino acids long. DNA of the CDR3: TGTGCCAGCAGTGAATGGTCTAGCGGGAGCCCAGATACGCAGTATTTT. It specifies CASSEWSSGSPDTQYF.

The chain joins TRBV4-1 to TRBJ2-6; D possibly corresponds to TRBD1 (6 bases). The germline V gene encodes CDR1 MGHRA and CDR2 YSYEKL. With 4 bases removed from V and 0 bases from J, the gap between germline ends came to 16 bases. The CDR3 sequence is 18 residues long. The CDR3 DNA sequence: TGCGCCAGCAGCCCGCGGACAGAGGGGAGCTCTGGGGCCAACGTCCTGACTTTC. Amino acids: CASSPRTEGSSGANVLTF.

The DNA of the CDR3 is TGTGCCAGTAGTATAGTTGGGGGTGGACTAGCGGTCCTAGCCAAAAACATTCAGTACTTC. Translated, it gives CASSIVGGGLAVLAKNIQYF. The chain uses TRBV19 and TRBJ2-4; 10 nucleotides line up with TRBD2. This CDR3 region has 20 residues. CDR1 and CDR2 (germline): LNHDA, SQIVND (reference sequence). The V gene end was trimmed by 1 base and the J gene end by 0 bases; junction bases not matched to a gene: 12.

J is TRBJ2-7 and V is TRBV2, with 8 bases fitting TRBD1. Unmatched junction bases numbered 9, after V lost 5 bases and J lost 0 bases. The CDR3 spans 16 residues. The V gene's germline CDR1 is SNHLY and CDR2 FYNNEI. The CDR3 is CASSRDRFPNSYEQYF. The DNA for the CDR3 is TGTGCCAGCAGTAGGGACAGGTTCCCCAACTCCTACGAGCAGTACTTC. Together with reference TRBV2 and TRBJ2-7, the CDR3 gives the full variable domain: EPEVTQTPSHQVTQMGQEVILRCVPISNHLYFYWYRQILGQKVEFLVSFYNNEISEKSEIFDDQFSVERPDGSNFTLKIRSTKLEDSAMYFCASSRDRFPNSYEQYFGPGTRLTVT.

The chain links TRBV29-1 to TRBJ1-3, with no clear D. The V and J ends lost 3 bases and 4 bases respectively, with 10 bases between them. CDR3 length: 13 amino acids. CDR1 is SQVTM, CDR2 ANQGSEA, per germline. In DNA form, the CDR3 reads TGCAGCGTTGAGGAGGGAGAGGGAAACACCATATATTTT. Its translation: CSVEEGEGNTIYF.

CDR3 residues: CASSILRTGGTDTQYF. The CDR3 nucleotides read TGTGCCAGTAGTATCCTCCGGACAGGGGGCACAGATACGCAGTATTTT. The J gene is TRBJ2-3, the V gene TRBV19; 9 bases line up with TRBD1. The CDR3 is made up of 16 amino acids. After removal of 3 bases from V and 1 base from J, the junction contained 5 bases not matched to a gene. Germline CDR1 reads LNHDA; CDR2 reads SQIVND (reference sequence).

Only one count was recorded for this clone. The chain joins TRBV13 to TRBJ2-2, with 9 bases lining up with TRBD2. V lost 5 bases to trimming and J lost 10 bases; unmatched junction nucleotides: 8. The CDR3 is 14 amino acids. Germline assignment: CDR1 PRHDT and CDR2 FYEKMQ (reference sequence). CDR3 in DNA: TGTGCCAGCAGCCCTCTAGCGGGGTCTGAGGAGCTGTTTTTT. Its protein product is CASSPLAGSEELFF.

The sample holds a few counts of this clone. The chain uses TRBV6-4 and TRBJ2-1; 9 bases line up with TRBD2. Trimming at V came to 7 bases and at J to 7 bases, leaving 23 bases not matched to a gene. CDR1 is MRHNA and CDR2 is SNTAGT in the germline V gene. The CDR3 runs 19 residues. The CDR3 here is CASTERGLAGFHLWNEQFF. The CDR3 nucleotides are TGTGCCAGCACCGAGAGGGGCCTAGCGGGATTCCATTTGTGGAATGAGCAGTTCTTC.

This clone was seen once. The chain uses TRBV27 and TRBJ1-6; 8 bases are shared with TRBD1. J was trimmed by 10 bases and V by 3 bases; bases with no gene match: 8. Germline assignment: CDR1 MNHEY and CDR2 SMNVEV (reference sequence). This CDR3 has 15 amino acids. CDR3 in DNA: TGTGCCAGCAGTTTGAACAGGGGGTTAAGGTCACCCCTCCACTTT. Amino acid sequence: CASSLNRGLRSPLHF.

The rearrangement links TRBV6-5 to TRBJ1-5; D gene ambiguous. This CDR3 spans 14 amino acids. Germline V gives CDR1 MNHEY, CDR2 SVGAGI. V lost 4 bases and J lost 7, with 14 bases in between. CDR3 in DNA: TGTGCCAGCAGTTCAAGACAAAAAGGACAGCCCCAGCATTTT. Encoded protein: CASSSRQKGQPQHF.

The chain carries TRBV19 and TRBJ1-6; 7 bases agree with TRBD1. CDR3 length equals 16 residues. Per germline, CDR1 LNHDA and CDR2 SQIVND (reference sequence). The V and J ends lost 3 bases and 7 bases, in that order; junction bases with no gene match: 9. CDR3 nucleotides: TGTGCCAGTAGTATTTTCCGACAGGGCCAAAATTCACCCCTCCACTTT. It specifies CASSIFRQGQNSPLHF. The full variable domain, in which reference TRBV19 and TRBJ1-6 provide the parts outside the CDR3, is DGGITQSPKYLFRKEGQNVTLSCEQNLNHDAMYWYRQDPGQGLRLIYYSQIVNDFQKGDIAEGYSVSREKKESFPLTVTSAQKNPTAFYLCASSIFRQGQNSPLHFGNGTRLTVT.

J is TRBJ2-3 and V is TRBV5-1, with D tentatively TRBD2 (5 bases). CDR1 is SGHRS, CDR2 YFSETQ, per germline. V dropped 3 bases and J dropped 0 bases, with 17 bases sitting between them. The CDR3 runs 17 residues. The CDR3 nucleotides are TGCGCCAGCAGCTGGGCTCCGGCGGGCACGAGCACAGATACGCAGTATTTT. This encodes CASSWAPAGTSTDTQYF.

The rearrangement links TRBV28 to TRBJ2-7; 7 bases are shared with TRBD1. CDR1 MDHEN and CDR2 SYDVKM come from the germline V gene. This CDR3 is 14 amino acids long. V was pared by 4 bases and J by 7 bases, with 10 bases of the junction left unmatched. CDR3 DNA: TGTGCCAGCAGTTGGGCAGGGGGACCGGCGGAGCAGTACTTC. As protein: CASSWAGGPAEQYF.

The chain recombines TRBV15 with TRBJ2-5; TRBD1 matches 8 bases. This CDR3 spans 15 amino acids. Germline assignment: CDR1 LNHNV and CDR2 YYDKDF (reference sequence). Trimming removed 0 bases from V and 5 bases from J; junction bases left unmatched: 5. CDR3 in amino acids: CATSREGQGAETQYF. The DNA of the CDR3 is TGTGCCACCAGCAGAGAAGGGCAGGGGGCGGAGACCCAGTACTTC.

This chain links TRBV30 with TRBJ1-3, with D perhaps TRBD1 (6 bases). V lost 1 base to trimming and J lost 0 bases, with 13 bases between them. The germline gives CDR1 GTSNPN, CDR2 SVGIG (reference sequence). The CDR3 totals 16 residues. CDR3 protein: CAWSGRGQISGNTIYF. The CDR3 region has the DNA TGTGCCTGGAGTGGACGGGGACAAATCTCTGGAAACACCATATATTTT.

The chain employs TRBV4-1 and TRBJ1-1, with no clear D. V was trimmed by 3 bases and J by 1 base, leaving 6 bases between them. CDR1 and CDR2 from the germline V gene are MGHRA and YSYEKL. The CDR3 has 13 residues. The DNA for the CDR3 is TGCGCCAGCAGCCAGGGGAGGAACACTGAAGCTTTCTTT. Protein sequence: CASSQGRNTEAFF.

This chain uses TRBV4-1 with TRBJ2-7, with 9 bases aligning to TRBD1. Germline values: CDR1 MGHRA, CDR2 YSYEKL. J was trimmed by 5 bases and V by 4 bases; bases with no gene match: 9. The CDR3 covers 15 residues. The CDR3 coding sequence is TGCGCCAGCAGCCCTCTAGGACAGGGGTCCAACGAGCAGTACTTC. Its translation: CASSPLGQGSNEQYF.

V and J are TRBV1 and TRBJ2-3; the DNA was not compared with TRBD2, the D call given in the table. TRBV1 is given as a pseudogene. The length of the CDR3 is 16 residues. CDR3 DNA: TGCACCAGCAATCCTACGACTAGCGGCGGCACAGATACGCAGTATTTT. This sequence encodes CTSNPTTSGGTDTQYF.

The rearrangement uses TRBV7-2 and TRBJ1-3; D gene unclear. V lost 1 base, J lost 0 bases, and 10 bases lay in between. The CDR3 is made up of 16 amino acids. The germline V gene encodes CDR1 SGHTA and CDR2 FQGNSA. The CDR3 region is CASSLEVANSGNTIYF. The CDR3 DNA reads as TGTGCCAGCAGCTTAGAAGTAGCGAACTCTGGAAACACCATATATTTT.

V usage is TRBV6-6 and J usage is TRBJ2-1, with D possibly being TRBD1 (6 bases). CDR1 is MNHNY and CDR2 is SVGAGI in the germline V gene (reference sequence). The CDR3 has 15 amino acids. Trimming took off 7 bases at V and 8 bases at J, with 21 bases between the two ends. This CDR3 is CASIHRDTGFDEQFF. The CDR3 DNA follows: TGTGCCAGCATCCACCGGGACACCGGGTTCGATGAGCAGTTCTTC.

The chain recombines TRBV27 with TRBJ2-1; the D gene is possibly TRBD1 (6 bases). V dropped 0 bases and J dropped 9 bases, with 15 bases sitting between them. Germline CDR1 and CDR2: MNHEY and SMNVEV (reference sequence). The CDR3 loop spans 15 amino acids. The CDR3 coding sequence is TGTGCCAGCAGTTTATCTCCCACAGGGAGCGGTGAGCAGTTCTTC. This sequence encodes CASSLSPTGSGEQFF.

V usage is TRBV5-1 and J usage is TRBJ2-3; D is ambiguous. The CDR3 has 17 residues. Trimming removed 4 bases at V and 0 bases at J, with 18 bases between. Germline CDR1 is SGHRS and CDR2 is YFSETQ. CDR3 protein: CASSAAVPRASTDTQYF. As DNA, the CDR3 is TGCGCCAGCAGCGCGGCGGTCCCTCGTGCAAGCACAGATACGCAGTATTTT.

This clone is a singleton in its sample. The gene calls are TRBV7-2 and TRBJ2-2; D is unresolved. V was trimmed by 2 bases and J by 6 bases, leaving 10 bases between them. This CDR3 comprises 14 residues. CDR1 and CDR2 (germline): SGHTA, FQGNSA. The CDR3 is CASSLIDLAGELFF. In DNA form, the CDR3 reads TGTGCCAGCAGCTTAATCGACTTAGCCGGGGAGCTGTTTTTT.

The J gene is TRBJ2-1, the V gene TRBV25-1, with 8 bases identical to TRBD2. Germline V CDR1 and CDR2: MGHDK, SYGVNS. Trimming at V came to 6 bases and at J to 7 bases, leaving 8 bases not matched to a gene. CDR3 length equals 14 residues. CDR3 nucleotides: TGTGCCAGCAGCGATGGTTCGGGGGGGAATGAGCAGTTCTTC. This gives the protein CASSDGSGGNEQFF. Using reference TRBV25-1 and TRBJ2-1 for the parts outside the CDR3, the full variable domain is EADIYQTPRYLVIGTGKKITLECSQTMGHDKMYWYQQDPGMELHLIHYSYGVNSTEKGDLSSESTVSRIRTEHFPLTLESARPSHTSQYLCASSDGSGGNEQFFGPGTRLTVL.

This chain uses TRBV6-1 with TRBJ2-5, with 8 bases lining up with TRBD1. After removal of 7 bases from V and 2 bases from J, the junction contained 6 bases not matched to a gene. Germline assignment: CDR1 MNHNS and CDR2 SASEGT. The CDR3 loop spans 14 amino acids. CDR3 amino acids: CASNRGLGQETQYF. As DNA, the CDR3 is TGTGCCAGCAACAGGGGGTTAGGGCAAGAGACCCAGTACTTC.

CDR3 amino acids: CASRPTGSVYEQYF. Written as DNA, the CDR3 is TGTGCCAGCAGGCCTACAGGGAGTGTTTACGAGCAGTACTTC. The chain has TRBV27 and TRBJ2-7, with D maybe TRBD1 (6 bases). V lost 6 bases and J 4 bases, leaving 16 bases between the germline ends. Germline V gene lookup returns CDR1 MNHEY and CDR2 SMNVEV (reference sequence). This CDR3 contains 14 residues.

The chain combines TRBV7-3 with TRBJ2-1, with D uncertain. V lost 3 bases to trimming and J lost 0 bases, with 9 bases between them. CDR3 length: 15 amino acids. Germline values: CDR1 SGHTA, CDR2 FQGTGA. The CDR3 sequence is CASSLVSSSYNEQFF. CDR3 coding DNA: TGTGCCAGCAGCTTGGTCTCTAGCTCCTACAATGAGCAGTTCTTC.

The CDR3 sequence is CASSPRTSGDTDTQYF. As DNA, the CDR3 is TGTGCCAGCAGCCCACGGACTAGCGGAGACACAGATACGCAGTATTTT. The V and J genes are TRBV7-6 and TRBJ2-3, with 10 bases aligning to TRBD2. J was trimmed by 2 bases and V by 5 bases; bases with no gene match: 7. Germline V gene data show CDR1 as SGHVS and CDR2 as FNYEAQ. The CDR3 covers 16 residues.